This T cell receptor (beta chain) was captured in a study of T cells in pancreatic ductal adenocarcinoma. Repertoires were generated with immunoSEQ multiplex PCR, while TCRdb's copy carries only in-frame clones and drops some. The sample gives over 85,000 clones, 90% to 95% of which show up once; 3.1% is in the top ten. Comment on this clone: Its antigen is not identified.

Surgery without prior neoadjuvant therapy was the treatment of the selected pancreatic ductal adenocarcinoma patients. Germline CDR1 reads SGHAT; CDR2 reads FQNNGV. The V gene lost 0 bases and the J gene lost 8 bases, with 10 bases spanning the gap. This CDR3 comprises 13 residues. Findings and limits, study-wide: Blood clonality (roughly 0.072) did not differ significantly from tumor (about 0.112). Blood had more productive templates and around 8.2-fold more unique clonotypes than tumor. This surgical cohort overrepresents the minority presenting with early-stage disease.

This chain uses TRBV11-2 with TRBJ1-2; no clear D gene. The clonotype comes from a human donor with pancreatic ductal adenocarcinoma. The sequenced material came from PBMCs. The CDR3 DNA reads as TGTGCCAGCAGCTTAGATCGGGGTCGGGGCTACACCTTC. Translating gives CASSLDRGRGYTF. Full variable domain (rest looked up from reference TRBV11-2 and TRBJ1-2): EAGVAQSPRYKIIEKRQSVAFWCNPISGHATLYWYQQILGQGPKLLIQFQNNGVVDDSQLPKDRFSAERLKGVDSTLKIQPAKLEDSAVYLCASSLDRGRGYTFGSGTRLTVV.